The T cell receptor (beta chain) under discussion was sequenced for a study of blood T cell repertoires in COVID-19. The germline CDR1 and CDR2 sequences are GTSNPN and SVGIG (reference sequence). The CDR3 is made up of 13 amino acids. V lost 4 bases and J lost 4, with 13 bases in between. Authors' processing steps: Reference gene primers were amplified, and this amplification served to estimate nucleated cell counts. Using immunoSEQ multiplex PCR, the repertoire was profiled, and TCRdb retains in-frame clones only, with some absent. V and J calls and clone size are given by that table; D and trimming were obtained from the DNA. The table lists approximately 470,000 clones, approximately 90% of them singletons, with about 0.65% in the top ten. Individuals aged about 18 to 89 years were recruited from 24 US areas.

The sequenced material came from PBMCs or T cells enriched from blood (not recorded which). The J gene is TRBJ1-1, the V gene TRBV30; D unclear. The origin of this receptor is a woman aged 18-30 years who had recovered from COVID-19. Here the CDR3 DNA reads TGTGCCTGGAAATATCTCCGGGGCACTGAAGCTTTCTTT. Protein: CAWKYLRGTEAFF.